This T cell receptor beta chain emerged from a study of T cell responses to AZD1222 COVID-19 vaccine. Measured with immunoSEQ multiplex PCR; TCRdb has only the in-frame clones, and not every one. The sample includes 95,000 to 150,000 clones, about nine tenths seen only once; the top ten take roughly 4.2%. Turning to this clone: Antigen: not known.

Germline assignment: CDR1 SGHRS and CDR2 YFSETQ. The V and J ends lost 0 bases and 3 bases respectively, with 12 bases between them. The CDR3 covers 16 residues. Study-wide findings and caveats: Spike-specific TCR breadth and depth grew following two AZD1222 doses. Unmutated variant regions are reportedly targeted by nearly half of spike-specific TCRs. Clonal diversity was possibly underestimated; the donors were predominantly white British and more often female.

The sample was peripheral blood, taken 28 days after the second dose of the MenACWY control vaccine. V and J are TRBV5-1 and TRBJ2-2; D perhaps matches TRBD1 (6 bases). The TCR was taken from an adult who received the MenACWY meningococcal vaccine as a control. The CDR3 bases are TGCGCCAGCAGCTTGGTTCGGGCAGGGGACACCGGGGAGCTGTTTTTT. Protein product: CASSLVRAGDTGELFF.